One sample yielded the 8 T cell receptor beta chains listed below, sequenced in a study of beta chain features in type 1 diabetes. The isolated RNA, all of it, was reverse transcribed, so expressed TCRB transcripts were what got sequenced. Some clones are missing from TCRdb's copy, which holds only in-frame ones; the method was immunoSEQ multiplex PCR. The table has approximately 140,000 clones, 6.9% seen once. The sample comprised central memory CD4+ T cells from blood. The origin of the receptors is a woman in her thirties in good health.

The J gene is TRBJ1-4, the V gene TRBV18, with D possibly TRBD1 on 5 matching bases. The germline V and J ends were trimmed by 1 base and 1 base, with 7 bases remaining between them. Per the germline V gene, CDR1 is KGHSH and CDR2 is LQKENI. The CDR3 is made up of 15 amino acids. CDR3 sequence reads: CASSPRQGTNEKLFF. The CDR3 bases are TGTGCCAGCTCACCACGGCAGGGAACTAATGAAAAACTGTTTTTT.

This clone has a handful of counts. The chain combines TRBV5-5 with TRBJ1-4; TRBD1 agrees at 7 bases. This CDR3 spans 13 amino acids. J was trimmed by 8 bases and V by 4 bases; bases with no gene match: 5. Looked up from germline, CDR1 is SGHKS and CDR2 is YYEKEE (reference sequence). CDR3 DNA: TGTGCCAGCAGCACAGGGGTAGGGGAAAAACTGTTTTTT. This sequence encodes CASSTGVGEKLFF.

This clone was counted only a few times. The CDR3 nucleotides read TGTGCCAGCGGCTCTAGCGGGAGGGTTGATGAGCAGTTCTTC. This gives the protein CASGSSGRVDEQFF. V usage is TRBV7-3 and J usage is TRBJ2-1; 12 bases match TRBD2. The trim removed 8 bases at V and 8 bases at J, leaving 7 bases unmatched. The CDR3 totals 14 residues. The V gene's germline CDR1 is SGHTA and CDR2 FQGTGA. Together with reference TRBV7-3 and TRBJ2-1, the CDR3 gives the full variable domain: GAGVSQTPSNKVTEKGKYVELRCDPISGHTALYWYRQSLGQGPEFLIYFQGTGAADDSGLPNDRFFAVRPEGSVSTLKIQRTERGDSAVYLCASGSSGRVDEQFFGPGTRLTVL.

The chain couples TRBV15 to TRBJ2-5; 8 bases are shared with TRBD1. Germline V gene sequence: CDR1 LNHNV, CDR2 YYDKDF (reference sequence). The ends lost 1 base at V and 2 bases at J; junction bases unmatched: 6. This CDR3 has 16 amino acids. The CDR3 spells CATSRGTGGRQETQYF. As DNA, the CDR3 is TGTGCCACCAGCAGAGGCACAGGGGGGCGTCAAGAGACCCAGTACTTC.

The V call is TRBV11-1, the J call TRBJ2-1, with 9 bases that match TRBD2. CDR1 SGHAT and CDR2 FQDESV come from the germline V gene (reference sequence). This CDR3 contains 14 residues. After removal of 0 bases from V and 12 bases from J, the junction contained 6 bases not matched to a gene. CDR3 sequence reads: CASSLAVGGRAQFF. As DNA, the CDR3 is TGTGCCAGCAGCTTAGCGGTGGGCGGGAGGGCGCAGTTCTTC. Full variable domain (outside the CDR3, taken from reference TRBV11-1 and TRBJ2-1): EAEVAQSPRYKITEKSQAVAFWCDPISGHATLYWYRQILGQGPELLVQFQDESVVDDSQLPKDRFSAERLKGVDSTLKIQPAELGDSAMYLCASSLAVGGRAQFFGPGTRLTVL.

This clone was counted a few times. V usage is TRBV10-2 and J usage is TRBJ2-2; the D gene is possibly TRBD2 (6 bases). Germline CDR1 is WSHSY and CDR2 is SAAADI. V was clipped by 8 bases and J by 0 bases, with 16 bases between them. The CDR3 spans 16 residues. The CDR3 coding sequence is TGCGCCAGCCACGCTCTCGCGGGATCGAACACCGGGGAGCTGTTTTTT. Translated, it gives CASHALAGSNTGELFF.

Many counts were recorded for this clone. The rearrangement uses TRBV7-7 and TRBJ2-7; possible D gene TRBD2, 5 bases. This CDR3 region has 13 residues. Germline CDR1 SSHAT, CDR2 FNYEAQ (reference sequence). The CDR3: CATERDGSYEQYF. The CDR3 DNA reads as TGTGCTACCGAGAGGGATGGATCCTACGAGCAGTACTTC.

The chain combines TRBV14 with TRBJ2-1; TRBD2 matches at 8 bases. CDR1 is SGHDN, CDR2 FVKESK, per germline. This CDR3 has 17 residues. The junction had 9 bases not matched to a gene; V was cut back by 5 bases and J by 0 bases. CDR3 in DNA: TGTGCCAGCAGCACGAACGCCCGGGAGGGCTCCTACAATGAGCAGTTCTTC. It translates to CASSTNAREGSYNEQFF. Drawing the rest from reference TRBV14 and TRBJ2-1, the complete variable domain is EAGVTQFPSHSVIEKGQTVTLRCDPISGHDNLYWYRRVMGKEIKFLLHFVKESKQDESGMPNNRFLAERTGGTYSTLKVQPAELEDSGVYFCASSTNAREGSYNEQFFGPGTRLTVL.